This entry is about one T cell receptor (beta chain). Its specific antigen is unknown. No much larger clonotype is one base removed from it; base qualities were not supplied. TCRbeta CDR3 regions were amplified from genomic DNA using the immunoSEQ Assay, a bias-controlled multiplex PCR. On the authors' methods: The number of nucleated cells in each sample was estimated by amplification of reference gene primers within the assay. To quantify the absolute abundance of each unique TCRbeta CDR3 rearrangement, sequence reads were collapsed and filtered. Productive Simpson clonality was computed per sample as the square root of Simpson's diversity index over productive rearrangements. TCRdb took over this immuneACCESS table, retaining in-frame rearrangements with V and J assigned. Such tables are incomplete; in checked studies, under half of the missing clones stem from an unresolved V gene, and the remainder is unexplained. V and J calls and clone size are as listed in that table; D and trimming were resolved from the DNA. The sample yields roughly 50,000 clones; 90% were counted once. Clones ranked in the top ten supply under 9% of the sample.

The data derive from a study of blood T cell repertoires in COVID-19 (dated by TCRdb to 2020 to 2021). At the level of the whole study: Samples from collaborators originated in the United States, Italy and Spain and spanned both the acute and convalescent phases of COVID-19. The samples were drawn from the first 160 participants of the ongoing ImmuneRACE study and from under 1,500 subjects provided by 6 global collaborators. The material from the prospective study consisted of cDNA or gDNA derived from T cells, B-cell-depleted T cells, or PBMCs. The repertoires were made available in a free public database intended to serve as a resource for research on the immune response to SARS-CoV-2. Nearly every sample came with metadata listing a de-identified subject ID, COVID-19 status, age in years and sex. Deeply sampled blood TCRbeta repertoires from subjects exposed to, actively infected with, or recovered from COVID-19 were included in the dataset. Where available, HLA class I and class II types were obtained from metadata supplied by the sample provider rather than from assay-based typing. General conclusions and limits of the study: Clinical and demographic metadata were provided uncurated, with the amount varying by source and participant.

Collaborating institutions collected whole blood in K2EDTA tubes following their own protocols. For TCRbeta analysis, collaborators shipped samples as frozen whole blood, isolated PBMCs, or DNA extracted from either of those sample types. Reading from cysteine to phenylalanine, the CDR3 counts 15 amino acids. The entry retains the CDR3 DNA only, 45 bases that are in frame from base 1. In the germline V gene, CDR1 corresponds to SGHRS and CDR2 to YFSETQ. After removal of 4 bases from V and 4 bases from J, the junction retains 6 bases not matched to a gene. The origin of this receptor is a woman aged 40 to 50 with active COVID-19. The V and J genes are TRBV5-1 and TRBJ2-2; 8 central nucleotides agree with TRBD1. The sample comprised peripheral blood. The DNA sequence follows: TGCGCCAGCAGCACTACAGGGGGTAGCACCGGGGAGCTGTTTTTT. Its protein product is CASSTTGGSTGELFF.